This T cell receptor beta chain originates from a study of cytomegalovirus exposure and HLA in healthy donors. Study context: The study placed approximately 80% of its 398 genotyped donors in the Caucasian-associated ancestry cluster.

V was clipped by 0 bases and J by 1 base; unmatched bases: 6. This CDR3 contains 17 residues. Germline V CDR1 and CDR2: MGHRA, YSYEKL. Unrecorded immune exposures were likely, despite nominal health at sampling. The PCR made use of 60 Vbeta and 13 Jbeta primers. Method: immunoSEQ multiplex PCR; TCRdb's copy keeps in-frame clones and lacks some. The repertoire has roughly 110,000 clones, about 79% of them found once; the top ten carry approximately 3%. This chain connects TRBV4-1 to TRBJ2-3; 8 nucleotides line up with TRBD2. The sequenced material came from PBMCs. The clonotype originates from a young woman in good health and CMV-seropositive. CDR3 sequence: CASSQDPAGVGTDTQYF. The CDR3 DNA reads TGCGCCAGCAGCCAAGACCCAGCGGGAGTTGGCACAGATACGCAGTATTTT.